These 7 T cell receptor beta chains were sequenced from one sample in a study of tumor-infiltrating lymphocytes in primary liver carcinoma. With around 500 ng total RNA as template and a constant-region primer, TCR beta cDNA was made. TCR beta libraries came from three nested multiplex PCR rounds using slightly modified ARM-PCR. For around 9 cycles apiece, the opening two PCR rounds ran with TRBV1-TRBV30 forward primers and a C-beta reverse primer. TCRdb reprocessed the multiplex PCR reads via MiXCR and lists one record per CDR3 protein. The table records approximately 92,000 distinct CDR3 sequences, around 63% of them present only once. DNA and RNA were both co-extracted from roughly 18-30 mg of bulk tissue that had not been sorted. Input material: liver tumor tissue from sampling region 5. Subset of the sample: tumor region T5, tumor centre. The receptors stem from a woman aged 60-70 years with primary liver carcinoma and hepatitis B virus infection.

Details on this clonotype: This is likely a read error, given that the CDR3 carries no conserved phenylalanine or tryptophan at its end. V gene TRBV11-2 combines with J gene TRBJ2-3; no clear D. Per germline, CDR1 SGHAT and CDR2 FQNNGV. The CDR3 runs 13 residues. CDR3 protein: CVSSLDRGDTQYL. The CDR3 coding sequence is TGTGTCAGCAGTTTAGATCGAGGAGATACGCAGTATCTT.

As DNA, the CDR3 is TGTGCCAGCAGCGCGACTAGTGGAGGCCAGTTCAATGAGCAGTTCTTC. It translates to CASSATSGGQFNEQFF. The J gene is TRBJ2-1, the V gene TRBV11-3; a weak D match, TRBD2 (6 bases). The germline gives CDR1 SGHNT, CDR2 YENEEA. The CDR3 runs 16 residues. Trimming stripped 5 bases from V and 6 bases from J, with 20 bases between.

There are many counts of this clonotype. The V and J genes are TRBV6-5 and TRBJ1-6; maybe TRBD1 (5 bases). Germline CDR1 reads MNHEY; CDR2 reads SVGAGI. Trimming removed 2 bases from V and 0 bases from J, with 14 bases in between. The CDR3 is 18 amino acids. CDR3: CASSYRAGSLSYNSPLHF. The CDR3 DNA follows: TGTGCCAGCAGTTACCGAGCAGGGAGCCTCTCCTATAATTCACCCCTCCACTTT.

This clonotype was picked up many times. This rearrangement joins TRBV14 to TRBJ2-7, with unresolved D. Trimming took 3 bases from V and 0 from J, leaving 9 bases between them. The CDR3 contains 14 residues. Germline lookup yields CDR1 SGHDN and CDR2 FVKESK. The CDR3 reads CASSQELSSYEQYF. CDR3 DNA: TGTGCCAGCAGCCAGGAGCTTAGCTCCTACGAGCAGTACTTC. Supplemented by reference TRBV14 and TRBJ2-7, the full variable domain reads EAGVTQFPSHSVIEKGQTVTLRCDPISGHDNLYWYRRVMGKEIKFLLHFVKESKQDESGMPNNRFLAERTGGTYSTLKVQPAELEDSGVYFCASSQELSSYEQYFGPGTRLTVT.

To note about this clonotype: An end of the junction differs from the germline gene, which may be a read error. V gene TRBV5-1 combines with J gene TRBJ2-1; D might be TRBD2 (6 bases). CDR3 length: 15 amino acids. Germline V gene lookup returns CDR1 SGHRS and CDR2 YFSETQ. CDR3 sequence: CASGGTGSSYSEQFF. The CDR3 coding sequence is TGCGCCAGCGGTGGGACTGGGAGCTCCTACAGTGAGCAGTTCTTC.

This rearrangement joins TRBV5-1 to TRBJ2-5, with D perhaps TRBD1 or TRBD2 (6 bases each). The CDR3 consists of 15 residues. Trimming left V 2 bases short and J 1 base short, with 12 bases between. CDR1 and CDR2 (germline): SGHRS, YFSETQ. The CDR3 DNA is TGCGCCAGCAGCTTCAAGGGGGGTTCCCAAGAGACCCAGTACTTC. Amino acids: CASSFKGGSQETQYF.

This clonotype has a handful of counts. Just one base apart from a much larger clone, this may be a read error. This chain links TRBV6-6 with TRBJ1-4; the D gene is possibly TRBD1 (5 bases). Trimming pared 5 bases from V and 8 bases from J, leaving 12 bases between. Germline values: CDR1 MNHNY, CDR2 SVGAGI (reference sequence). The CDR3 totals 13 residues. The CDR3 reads CASSHGRDEKLFF. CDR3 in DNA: TGTGCCAGCAGTCACGGGAGGGACGAAAAACTGTTTTTT.